This T cell receptor (beta chain) is drawn from a study of cytomegalovirus exposure and HLA in healthy donors. Turning to the study itself: Of more than 350 genotyped donors, approximately 80% clustered with self-reported Caucasian donors.

The germline V gene encodes CDR1 MNHNS and CDR2 SASEGT. V trimming: 2 bases; J trimming: 1 base; junction bases outside the gene matches: 8. The CDR3 is made up of 17 amino acids. The PCR had 60 Vbeta and 13 Jbeta primers. Sequencing used immunoSEQ multiplex PCR; TCRdb keeps in-frame clones, though not all of them. The data hold more than 90,000 clones, with 60% to 75% observed a single time. V gene TRBV6-1 combines with J gene TRBJ2-5; 9 nucleotides line up with TRBD1. Sequenced sample: PBMCs. This receptor was taken from a middle-aged woman in good health and CMV-seronegative. CDR3 sequence: CASSELGQGTFQETQYF. DNA of the CDR3: TGTGCCAGCAGTGAACTCGGACAGGGGACCTTCCAAGAGACCCAGTACTTC.